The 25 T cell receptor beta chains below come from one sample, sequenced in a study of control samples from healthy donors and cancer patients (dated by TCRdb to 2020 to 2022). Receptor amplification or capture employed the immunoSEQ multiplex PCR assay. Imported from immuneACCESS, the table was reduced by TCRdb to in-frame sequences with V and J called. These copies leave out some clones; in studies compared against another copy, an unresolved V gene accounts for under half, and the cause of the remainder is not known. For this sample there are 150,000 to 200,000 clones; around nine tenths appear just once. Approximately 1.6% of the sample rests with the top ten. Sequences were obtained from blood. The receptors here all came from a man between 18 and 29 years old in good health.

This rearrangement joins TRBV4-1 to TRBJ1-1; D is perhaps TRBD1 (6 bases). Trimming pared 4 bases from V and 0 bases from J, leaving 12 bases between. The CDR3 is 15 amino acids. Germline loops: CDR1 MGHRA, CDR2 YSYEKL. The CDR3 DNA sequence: TGCGCCAGCAGCCGCGGGACAAACATGAACACTGAAGCTTTCTTT. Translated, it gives CASSRGTNMNTEAFF.

Here the CDR3 reads CSASWAGTDTQYF. The CDR3 bases are TGCAGTGCTAGTTGGGCGGGCACAGATACGCAGTATTTT. This rearrangement joins TRBV20-1 to TRBJ2-3; no firm D call. V lost 3 bases to trimming and J lost 1 base, with 8 bases between them. This CDR3 is 13 amino acids long. CDR1 and CDR2 (germline): DFQATT, SNEGSKA (reference sequence).

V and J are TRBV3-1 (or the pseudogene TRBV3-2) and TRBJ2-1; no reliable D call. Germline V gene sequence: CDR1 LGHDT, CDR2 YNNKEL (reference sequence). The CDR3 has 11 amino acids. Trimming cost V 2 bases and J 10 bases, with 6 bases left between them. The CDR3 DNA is TGTGCCAGCAGCCAATTCAGGGAGCAGTTCTTC. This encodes CASSQFREQFF.

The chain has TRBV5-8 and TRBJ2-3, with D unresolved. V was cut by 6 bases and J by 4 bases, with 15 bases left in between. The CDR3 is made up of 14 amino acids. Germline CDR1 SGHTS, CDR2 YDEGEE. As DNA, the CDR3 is TGTGCCAGCACCCCGTATTTGGCGGCAGATACGCAGTATTTT. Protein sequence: CASTPYLAADTQYF.

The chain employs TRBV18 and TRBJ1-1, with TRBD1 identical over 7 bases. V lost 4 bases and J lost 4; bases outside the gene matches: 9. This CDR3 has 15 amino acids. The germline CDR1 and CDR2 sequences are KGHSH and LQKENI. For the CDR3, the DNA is TGTGCCAGCTCACTAACAGGGGTTTCGGGCACTGAAGCTTTCTTT. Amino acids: CASSLTGVSGTEAFF.

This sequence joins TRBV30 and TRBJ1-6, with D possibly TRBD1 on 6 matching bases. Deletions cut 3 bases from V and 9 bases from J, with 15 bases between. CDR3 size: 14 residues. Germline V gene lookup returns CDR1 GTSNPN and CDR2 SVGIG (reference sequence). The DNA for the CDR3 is TGTGCCTGGAGGGAAACAGGGCTTGGTTCACCCCTCCACTTT. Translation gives CAWRETGLGSPLHF.

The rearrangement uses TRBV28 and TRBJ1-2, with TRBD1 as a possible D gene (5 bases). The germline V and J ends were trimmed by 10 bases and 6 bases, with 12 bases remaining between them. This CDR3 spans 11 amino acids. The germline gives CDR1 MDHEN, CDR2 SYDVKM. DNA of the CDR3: TGTGCCACCGGGGCGGTAGATGGCTACACCTTC. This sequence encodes CATGAVDGYTF.

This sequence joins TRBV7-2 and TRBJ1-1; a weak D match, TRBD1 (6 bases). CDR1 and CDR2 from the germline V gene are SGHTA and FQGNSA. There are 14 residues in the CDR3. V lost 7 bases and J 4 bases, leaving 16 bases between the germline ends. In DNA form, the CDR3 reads TGTGCCAGCATCCTCGGGGGCGGGAGCACTGAAGCTTTCTTT. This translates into CASILGGGSTEAFF.

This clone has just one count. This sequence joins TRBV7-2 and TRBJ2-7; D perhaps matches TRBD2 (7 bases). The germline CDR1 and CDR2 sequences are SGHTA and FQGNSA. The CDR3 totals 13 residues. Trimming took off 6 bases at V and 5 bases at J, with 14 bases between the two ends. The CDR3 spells CASSREGGDEQYF. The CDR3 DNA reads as TGTGCCAGCAGTCGAGAGGGGGGGGACGAGCAGTACTTC. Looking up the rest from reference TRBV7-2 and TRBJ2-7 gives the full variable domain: GAGVSQSPSNKVTEKGKDVELRCDPISGHTALYWYRQSLGQGLEFLIYFQGNSAPDKSGLPSDRFSAERTGGSVSTLTIQRTQQEDSAVYLCASSREGGDEQYFGPGTRLTVT.

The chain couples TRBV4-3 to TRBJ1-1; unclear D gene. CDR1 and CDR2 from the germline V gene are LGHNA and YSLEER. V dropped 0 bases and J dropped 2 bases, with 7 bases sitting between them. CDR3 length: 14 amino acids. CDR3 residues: CASSQDPQNTEAFF. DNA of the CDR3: TGCGCCAGCAGCCAAGATCCCCAAAACACTGAAGCTTTCTTT.

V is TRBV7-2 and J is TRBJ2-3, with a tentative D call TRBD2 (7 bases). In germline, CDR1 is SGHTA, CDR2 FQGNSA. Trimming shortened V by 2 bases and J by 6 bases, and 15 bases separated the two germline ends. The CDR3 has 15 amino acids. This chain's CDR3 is CASSLKWGGRDTQYF. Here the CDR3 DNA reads TGTGCCAGCAGCTTAAAGTGGGGGGGCAGGGATACGCAGTATTTT.

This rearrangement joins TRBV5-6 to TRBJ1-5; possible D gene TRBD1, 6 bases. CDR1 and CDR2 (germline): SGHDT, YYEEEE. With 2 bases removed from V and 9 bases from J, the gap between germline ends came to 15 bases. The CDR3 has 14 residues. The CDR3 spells CASSLRGASRPQHF. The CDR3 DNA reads TGTGCCAGCAGCTTACGGGGGGCTTCCCGGCCCCAGCATTTT.

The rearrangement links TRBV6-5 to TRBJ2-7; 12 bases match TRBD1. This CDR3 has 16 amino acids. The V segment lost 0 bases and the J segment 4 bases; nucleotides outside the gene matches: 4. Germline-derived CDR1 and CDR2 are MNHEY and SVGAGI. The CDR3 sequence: CASSYSGTGGGYEQYF. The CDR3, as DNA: TGTGCCAGCAGTTACTCGGGGACAGGGGGCGGGTACGAGCAGTACTTC.

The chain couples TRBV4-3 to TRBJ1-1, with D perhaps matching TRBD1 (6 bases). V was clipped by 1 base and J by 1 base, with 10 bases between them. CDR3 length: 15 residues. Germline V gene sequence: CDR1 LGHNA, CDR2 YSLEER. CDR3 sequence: CASSQAGQPNTEAFF. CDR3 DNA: TGCGCCAGCAGCCAAGCCGGACAGCCGAACACTGAAGCTTTCTTT.

CDR3 region: CASSLGPPYEQYF. The CDR3 coding sequence is TGTGCCAGCAGTTTAGGGCCACCCTACGAGCAGTACTTC. The chain couples TRBV27 to TRBJ2-7; D gene ambiguous. The CDR3 has 13 residues. V was clipped by 2 bases and J by 2 bases, with 7 bases between them. Germline CDR1 and CDR2: MNHEY and SMNVEV (reference sequence).

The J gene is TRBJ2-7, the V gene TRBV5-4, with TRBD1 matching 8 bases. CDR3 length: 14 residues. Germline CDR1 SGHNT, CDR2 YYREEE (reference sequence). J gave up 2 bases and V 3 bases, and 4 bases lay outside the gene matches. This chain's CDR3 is CASSSPDRAYEQYF. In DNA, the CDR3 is TGTGCCAGCAGCTCCCCGGACAGGGCCTACGAGCAGTACTTC.

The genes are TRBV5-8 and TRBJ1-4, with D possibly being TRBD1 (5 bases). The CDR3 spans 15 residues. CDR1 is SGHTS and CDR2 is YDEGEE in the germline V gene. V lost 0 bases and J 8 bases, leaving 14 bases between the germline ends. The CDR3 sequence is CASSLDGRVSEKLFF. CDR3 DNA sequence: TGTGCCAGCAGCTTGGATGGCAGGGTTAGCGAAAAACTGTTTTTT.

The CDR3 DNA is TGTGCCAGCAGCCAAGAAGGACAGACATATCAGCCCCAGCATTTT. Its translation: CASSQEGQTYQPQHF. The genes are TRBV4-2 and TRBJ1-5; the D gene is possibly TRBD1 (6 bases). The CDR3 is 15 amino acids. V gave up 0 bases and J gave up 5 bases, with 11 bases separating them. Germline CDR1 and CDR2: LGHNA and YNFKEQ.

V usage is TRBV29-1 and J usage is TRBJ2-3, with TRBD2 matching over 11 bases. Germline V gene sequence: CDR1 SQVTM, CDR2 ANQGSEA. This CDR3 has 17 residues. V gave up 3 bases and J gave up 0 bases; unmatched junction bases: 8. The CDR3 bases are TGCAGCGTTGACGGCCTAGCGGGGGGCCGTAGCACAGATACGCAGTATTTT. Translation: CSVDGLAGGRSTDTQYF.

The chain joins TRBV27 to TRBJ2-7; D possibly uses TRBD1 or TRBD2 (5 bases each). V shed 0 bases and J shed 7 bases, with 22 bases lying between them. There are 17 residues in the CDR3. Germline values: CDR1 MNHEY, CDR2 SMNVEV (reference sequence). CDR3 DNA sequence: TGTGCCAGCAGTTTATCAATGGGACGCGGGCGTTCGGGAGAGCAGTACTTC. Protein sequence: CASSLSMGRGRSGEQYF.

In DNA, the CDR3 is TGTGCCAGCAGCCTCTTTGGGGGACACCTAAACACCGGGGAGCTGTTTTTT. It codes for CASSLFGGHLNTGELFF. This chain uses TRBV5-4 with TRBJ2-2; D is perhaps TRBD1 (6 bases). Germline loops: CDR1 SGHNT, CDR2 YYREEE (reference sequence). V lost 4 bases to trimming and J lost 2 bases, with 18 bases between them. There are 17 residues in the CDR3.

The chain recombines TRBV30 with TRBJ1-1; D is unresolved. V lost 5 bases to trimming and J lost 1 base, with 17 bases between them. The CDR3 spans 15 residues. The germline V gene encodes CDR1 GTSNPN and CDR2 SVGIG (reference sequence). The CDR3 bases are TGTGCCTGGTTCGGTGCCGGGCGGCCGAACACTGAAGCTTTCTTT. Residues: CAWFGAGRPNTEAFF.

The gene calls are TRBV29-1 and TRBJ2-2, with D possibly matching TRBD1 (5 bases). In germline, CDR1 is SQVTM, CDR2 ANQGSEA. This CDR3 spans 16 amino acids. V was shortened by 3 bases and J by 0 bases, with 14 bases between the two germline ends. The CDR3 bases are TGCAGCGTTGACTTGGGGCAGGCCTCGAACACCGGGGAGCTGTTTTTT. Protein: CSVDLGQASNTGELFF.

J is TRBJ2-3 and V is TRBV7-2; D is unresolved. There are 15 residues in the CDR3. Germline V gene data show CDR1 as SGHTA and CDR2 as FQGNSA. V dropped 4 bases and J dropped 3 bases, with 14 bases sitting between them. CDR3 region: CASSSQSRHTDTQYF. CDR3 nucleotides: TGTGCCAGCAGCTCCCAGAGCCGCCATACAGATACGCAGTATTTT.

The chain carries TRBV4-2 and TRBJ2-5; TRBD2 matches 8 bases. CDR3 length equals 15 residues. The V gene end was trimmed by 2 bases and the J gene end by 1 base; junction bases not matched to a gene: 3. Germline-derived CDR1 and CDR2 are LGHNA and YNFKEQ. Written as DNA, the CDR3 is TGTGCCAGCAGCCAACCCCTAGCGGGCCAAGAGACCCAGTACTTC. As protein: CASSQPLAGQETQYF.